The clone carrying this T cell receptor (beta chain) has a count of ten or more. Its antigen is unidentified. The lymph nodes were axillary draining lymph nodes from breast cancer patients. The sample is drawn from a study of breast tumors, draining lymph nodes, adjacent tissues. TCRdb re-called the multiplex PCR reads with MiXCR, one entry per CDR3 protein. This table holds fewer than 250,000 distinct CDR3 sequences, approximately 31% found once. Germline values: CDR1 SGHAT, CDR2 FQNNGV. CDR3 length: 17 amino acids. Trimming removed 3 bases from V and 4 bases from J; junction bases left unmatched: 12. Study observations and caveats: The data were judged consistent with most tumor T cells coming from lymph node and expanding in tumor. Luminal-like breast cancer showed significantly greater tumor-nontumor repertoire similarity than basal-like breast cancer did. Compared with lymph nodes, tumors were less diverse; compared with nontumor tissue, more. The lymph node origin of tumor T cells was framed as consistent with a hypothesis, not demonstrated.

The sequencing input was axillary lymph node tissue. The source of this sequence is a female donor with breast cancer. Some clones in this sample may be carry-over from other donors' samples. This chain links TRBV11-2 with TRBJ1-2; 9 bases line up with TRBD1. The CDR3 DNA reads as TGTGCCAGCAGCTTCCCCAATCCGGGACAGGGTGGCTATGGCTACACCTTC. It yields the protein CASSFPNPGQGGYGYTF.